The 18 T cell receptor beta chains below all came from one sample that was sequenced in a study of CD8 T cells in ankylosing spondylitis. Study-wide results and limits: Several highly homologous variants formed a TCR beta motif that appeared characteristic of ankylosing spondylitis blood.

Their specific antigens are unknown. TCRdb re-called the 5' RACE reads with MiXCR, one entry per CDR3 protein. The sample lists fewer than 550,000 distinct CDR3 sequences; about 5% were seen once. The sample was blood, either unsorted or a sorted T cell fraction (not recorded which). The receptors come from a male donor with ankylosing spondylitis.

CDR3 sequence: CASRSPVRWEPEAFF. CDR3 bases: TGTGCCAGCAGGAGCCCCGTCAGGTGGGAGCCTGAAGCTTTCTTT. This sequence joins TRBV28 and TRBJ1-1; D is unresolved. The CDR3 length is 15 residues. Germline V CDR1 and CDR2: MDHEN, SYDVKM. Trimming removed 6 bases from V and 6 bases from J, with 20 bases in between.

This clonotype was observed many times. The chain is built from TRBV5-1 and TRBJ1-1; 7 bases fit TRBD1. Per germline, CDR1 SGHRS and CDR2 YFSETQ. This CDR3 is 15 amino acids long. V was pared by 0 bases and J by 4 bases, with 6 bases of the junction left unmatched. CDR3 protein: CASSLEGAPSTEAFF. The CDR3 DNA reads TGCGCCAGCAGCTTGGAGGGGGCGCCTAGCACTGAAGCTTTCTTT.

Ten or more counts support this clonotype. The gene calls are TRBV11-2 and TRBJ1-2; D unclear. In germline, CDR1 is SGHAT, CDR2 FQNNGV. Trimming pared 5 bases from V and 5 bases from J, leaving 15 bases between. The CDR3 is made up of 14 amino acids. The CDR3 protein is CASSPDPQGYGYTF. As DNA, the CDR3 is TGTGCCAGCAGCCCCGACCCCCAAGGGTATGGCTACACCTTC.

V usage is TRBV7-2 and J usage is TRBJ1-2; the match to TRBD1 covers 7 bases. Unmatched junction bases numbered 5, after V lost 3 bases and J lost 7 bases. Germline V CDR1 and CDR2: SGHTA, FQGNSA. This CDR3 spans 13 amino acids. The CDR3 coding sequence is TGTGCCAGCAGCTTCACAGGGGAGGTTGGCTACACCTTC. Protein: CASSFTGEVGYTF.

This clonotype was observed at least ten times. The chain joins TRBV5-5 to TRBJ1-2, with a possible D match to TRBD1 (5 bases). Trimming stripped 4 bases from V and 2 bases from J, with 12 bases between. Looked up from germline, CDR1 is SGHKS and CDR2 is YYEKEE (reference sequence). This CDR3 region has 14 residues. CDR3 in amino acids: CASSRVGGNYGYTF. The CDR3 nucleotides read TGTGCCAGCAGCCGGGTGGGGGGGAACTATGGCTACACCTTC.

This clonotype was found many times. This rearrangement joins TRBV20-1 to TRBJ2-7, with D tentatively TRBD1 (6 bases). Germline CDR1 is DFQATT and CDR2 is SNEGSKA (reference sequence). There are 14 residues in the CDR3. V was pared by 4 bases and J by 3 bases, with 16 bases between. The CDR3 DNA sequence: TGCAGTGCTAACAGGGCACTACATCACTACGAGCAGTACTTC. It is translated as CSANRALHHYEQYF.

There are many counts of this clonotype. This chain links TRBV5-1 with TRBJ2-5; TRBD2 aligns across 11 bases. Germline V gene lookup returns CDR1 SGHRS and CDR2 YFSETQ. V lost 2 bases to trimming and J lost 5 bases; unmatched junction nucleotides: 8. The CDR3 length is 16 residues. CDR3 residues: CASSLLAGEGDETQYF. CDR3 nucleotide sequence: TGCGCCAGCAGCTTACTAGCGGGAGAGGGGGATGAGACCCAGTACTTC.

In its sample, this clonotype was seen many times. This chain uses TRBV5-1 with TRBJ2-5, with D possibly TRBD2 on 6 matching bases. CDR1 and CDR2 from the germline V gene are SGHRS and YFSETQ. Trimming took 1 base from V and 2 from J, leaving 15 bases between them. The CDR3 has 16 amino acids. CDR3 region: CASSLLGTRGQETQYF. CDR3 bases: TGCGCCAGCAGCTTGTTGGGGACGCGGGGACAAGAGACCCAGTACTTC.

Many counts were recorded for this clonotype. The rearrangement joins TRBV7-9 to TRBJ1-2; the D is unclear. Between the trimmed V and J ends, which lost 3 bases and 6 bases, there was a span of 8 bases. The germline V gene encodes CDR1 SEHNR and CDR2 FQNEAQ (reference sequence). This CDR3 comprises 12 residues. Written as DNA, the CDR3 is TGTGCCAGCAGCTTCGGGCAGGATGGCTACACCTTC. This translates into CASSFGQDGYTF.

In this sample, this clonotype turned up many times. The chain has TRBV7-2 and TRBJ1-1; D remains unclear. The CDR3 has 13 residues. Germline lookup yields CDR1 SGHTA and CDR2 FQGNSA. Trimming cost V 2 bases and J 6 bases, with 10 bases left between them. CDR3 protein: CASSLRSRAEAFF. The DNA for the CDR3 is TGTGCCAGCAGCTTAAGAAGTAGGGCTGAAGCTTTCTTT.

This clonotype was recorded at least ten times. The V call is TRBV5-1, the J call TRBJ2-2; TRBD1 agrees at 7 bases. Germline values: CDR1 SGHRS, CDR2 YFSETQ. The CDR3 loop spans 16 amino acids. V lost 4 bases, J lost 1 base, and 7 bases stayed unmatched. The CDR3 region is CASSGRTGLNTGELFF. The CDR3 DNA sequence: TGCGCCAGCAGCGGCAGGACAGGCCTGAACACCGGGGAGCTGTTTTTT.

This clonotype was observed many times. V is TRBV6-5 and J is TRBJ2-3, with 11 nucleotides matching TRBD2. The CDR3 covers 15 residues. V lost 5 bases and J lost 2; bases outside the gene matches: 3. Germline V lookup: CDR1 MNHEY, CDR2 SVGAGI. The CDR3 here is CASSTSGSITDTQYF. CDR3 nucleotide sequence: TGTGCCAGCAGTACTAGCGGGAGTATCACAGATACGCAGTATTTT.

The J gene is TRBJ2-7, the V gene TRBV11-2; the D gene is possibly TRBD2 (6 bases). Germline V gene sequence: CDR1 SGHAT, CDR2 FQNNGV. Trimming took off 0 bases at V and 4 bases at J, with 16 bases between the two ends. This CDR3 has 16 residues. This CDR3 is CASSLDAGLRVYEQYF. The CDR3 DNA sequence: TGTGCCAGCAGCTTAGATGCGGGACTGAGGGTATACGAGCAGTACTTC.

This clonotype was counted between two and nine times. The chain joins TRBV5-5 to TRBJ1-3, with TRBD1 matching over 8 bases. Losses at the gene ends were 0 bases for V and 0 bases for J; bases not matched to a gene: 8. CDR1 and CDR2 (germline): SGHKS, YYEKEE (reference sequence). CDR3 length: 18 residues. The CDR3 sequence is CASSLVARGTGSGNTIYF. CDR3 DNA: TGTGCCAGCAGCTTGGTTGCCCGAGGGACAGGCTCTGGAAACACCATATATTTT.

In its sample, this clonotype was seen many times. J is TRBJ2-1 and V is TRBV10-3; 7 bases agree with TRBD2. The CDR3 runs 12 residues. Germline lookup yields CDR1 ENHRY and CDR2 SYGVKD. V gave up 4 bases and J gave up 10 bases; unmatched junction bases: 4. The DNA of the CDR3 is TGTGCCATCAGTGCTAGCGGTCGGGAGCAGTTCTTC. The encoded protein is CAISASGREQFF.

At least ten counts were recorded for this clonotype. The rearrangement links TRBV11-2 to TRBJ1-2; no clear D. Looked up from germline, CDR1 is SGHAT and CDR2 is FQNNGV. This CDR3 spans 14 amino acids. Deletions cut 5 bases from V and 2 bases from J, with 12 bases between. The CDR3: CASSLQHPNYGYTF. The CDR3 nucleotides are TGTGCCAGCAGCCTGCAGCACCCAAACTATGGCTACACCTTC.

This clonotype was detected many times. The V call is TRBV20-1, the J call TRBJ2-1, with TRBD2 matching over 9 bases. This CDR3 has 14 residues. With V trimmed by 5 bases and J by 5 bases, 7 bases remained unmatched. CDR1 is DFQATT and CDR2 is SNEGSKA in the germline V gene (reference sequence). CDR3 coding DNA: TGCAGTGCTCCCGGGACTAGCTATGACAATGAGCAGTTCTTC. It yields the protein CSAPGTSYDNEQFF.

This clonotype has ten or more counts. The gene calls are TRBV20-1 and TRBJ1-1, with a possible D match to TRBD1 (5 bases). Trimming took 1 base from V and 4 from J, leaving 10 bases between them. The V gene's germline CDR1 is DFQATT and CDR2 SNEGSKA (reference sequence). The CDR3 has 13 amino acids. This chain's CDR3 is CSARVGGVTEAFF. The CDR3, as DNA: TGCAGTGCTAGAGTGGGGGGGGTCACTGAAGCTTTCTTT.